This T cell receptor (beta chain) stems from a study of blood T cells in healthy people across ages (dated by TCRdb to the mid-2010s). For context, the study as a whole: In model experiments, template switching captured about one uniquely barcoded TCR beta cDNA molecule for every two T cells. The study analyzed two additional independent replicas of 1 million unique cDNA reads from the same blood draw for two donors, one aged 18 to 29 and one aged 80 or older. To track age-related changes in TCR beta repertoire diversity, the study relied on deep sequencing normalized with unique cDNA molecular identifiers. To avoid experimental bias, donors of different ages were spread randomly across the sequencing lanes. The donors were divided into four age groups: young (average approximately 17 years), middle-aged (around 37), aged (approximately 62) and long-lived (around 80).

Systemically healthy Caucasian individuals from Russia, around 39 in total and aged about 6 to 95 years, were included as donors. Approximately 10 milliliters of peripheral blood were collected from each donor into EDTA-treated Vacutainer tubes. Ficoll-Paque density-gradient centrifugation was used to isolate PBMCs, with at least 7 million obtained per sample. Total RNA, at least 5.5 micrograms per sample, was extracted from PBMCs with Trizol reagent. For every donor, an aliquot of PBMCs went through flow cytometry to measure the percentages of naive CD45RAhigh/CD27high T cells. Study-wide conclusions, independent of this receptor: The CMV infection status of donors was not known, potentially confounding age-related changes in expanded clonotypes. Observed TCR beta diversity per million T cells fell roughly linearly with age, and a significant reduction was already apparent by age roughly 40. Bulk unsorted PBMC profiling prevented conclusive comparison of naive and antigen-experienced compartments. Compared with the aged group, the long-lived group had more naive CD4+ T cells, fewer expanded clones and increased TCR diversity, a pattern suggesting age selection. Estimates of total diversity based on one million sequenced T cells were considered lower bounds and underestimates. A strong correlation was found between observed TCR beta diversity and the percentage of naive T cells measured by flow cytometry.

Points on this clonotype: Its binding antigen is unknown. Base qualities are not provided; no much larger clone lies one nucleotide away.

The library was prepared using 5' RACE. Sequencing instrument: Illumina HiSeq 2500. A second roughly 6 to 11 cycle PCR used a sample-barcoded 5' primer and a J-beta primer mix. Each TCR beta cDNA molecule received a unique molecular identifier from a template-switch 5' adaptor carrying 12 random nucleotides. Each sample yielded at least 2.5 million CDR3-containing paired-end reads. First-strand cDNA synthesis was performed from all RNA using the Mint cDNA synthesis kit, with priming by a TRBC-specific oligonucleotide. After uracil-DNA glycosylase treatment, a first 18-cycle PCR used universal primers M1SS and BC2_uni_R on all cDNA. The study's processing was this. For normalization, 1 million high-quality reads were randomly selected from each sample, with every read carrying a distinct molecular identifier. Instead of being binned into consensus sequences, reads with shared molecular identifiers were discarded. MiTCR, run with a Q25 quality threshold and the strictest error-elimination algorithm, handled CDR3 identification, clonotype clustering and error correction. A nonparametric unseen species model using Euler transformation provided a lower-bound estimate of total TCR beta diversity. TCRdb redid the processing of the public reads, applying fastp at Q25 and MiXCR, and retained in-frame beta chains. Rows merge per CDR3 protein into single entries with the most common DNA and genes. TCRdb's processing, not the authors' own work, is the source of the V and J calls. The sample yields about 1.8 million distinct CDR3 sequences; 49% were counted once. The ten largest clones represent 2.1% of the sample.

The TCR was taken from a woman in her thirties or forties in good health. Input material: blood.

The CDR3 reads CASTTFSSYNSPLHF. The sequenced DNA: TGTGCCAGCACTACGTTTAGCTCCTATAATTCACCCCTCCACTTT. The chain links TRBV27 with TRBJ1-6, with the D gene not clear enough to name. Relative to germline, V is 7 bases shorter and J is 0 bases shorter, with 10 bases between their ends. CDR1 MNHEY and CDR2 SMNVEV are derived from the germline V gene (reference sequence). From the cysteine up to the phenylalanine, the CDR3 has a length of 15 residues. Solely the CDR3 DNA is kept, with 45 bases framed from the first base.